Sequencing of this T cell receptor beta chain was carried out in a study of control samples from healthy donors and cancer patients. Only in-frame clones appear in the TCRdb table, and some are missing; sequencing was by immunoSEQ multiplex PCR. The repertoire holds some 150,000 clones, with 75% to 95% as singletons. The CDR3 spans 15 residues. Germline V gives CDR1 MNHEY, CDR2 SVGAGI. V lost 8 bases and J lost 2; bases outside the gene matches: 9. The sample consisted of blood. The TCR sequence derives from a man aged 25 to 40 in good health. The J gene is TRBJ2-7, the V gene TRBV6-5; 10 nucleotides align to TRBD1. The CDR3 spells CASAAGQGLAYEQYF. CDR3 nucleotides: TGTGCCAGCGCCGCGGGACAGGGGTTAGCCTACGAGCAGTACTTC.